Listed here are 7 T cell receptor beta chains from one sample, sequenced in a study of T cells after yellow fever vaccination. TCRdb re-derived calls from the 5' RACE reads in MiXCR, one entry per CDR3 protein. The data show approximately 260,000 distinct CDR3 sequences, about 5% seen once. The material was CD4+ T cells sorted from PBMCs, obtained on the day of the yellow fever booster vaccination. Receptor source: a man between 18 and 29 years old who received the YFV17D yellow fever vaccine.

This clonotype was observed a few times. DNA of the CDR3: TGTGCCAGCCGTTTTGCCGGGGAGCTGTTTTTT. It yields the protein CASRFAGELFF. J is TRBJ2-2 and V is TRBV2; D is uncertain. Germline V gene data show CDR1 as SNHLY and CDR2 as FYNNEI. The V end was cut by 8 bases, the J end by 6 bases, with 7 bases between. This CDR3 is 11 amino acids long.

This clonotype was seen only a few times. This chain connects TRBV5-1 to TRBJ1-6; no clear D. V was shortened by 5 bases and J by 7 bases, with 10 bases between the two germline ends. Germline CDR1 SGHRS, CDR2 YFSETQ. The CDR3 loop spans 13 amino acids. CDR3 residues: CASSQKRNSPLHF. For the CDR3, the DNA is TGCGCCAGCAGTCAAAAGCGGAATTCACCCCTCCACTTT.

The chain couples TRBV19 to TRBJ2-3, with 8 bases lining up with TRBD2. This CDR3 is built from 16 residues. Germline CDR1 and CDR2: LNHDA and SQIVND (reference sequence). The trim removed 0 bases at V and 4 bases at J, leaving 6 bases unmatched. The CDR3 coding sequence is TGTGCCAGTAGTATAGAAGCGGGGGCCGGGGCAGATACGCAGTATTTT. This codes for CASSIEAGAGADTQYF.

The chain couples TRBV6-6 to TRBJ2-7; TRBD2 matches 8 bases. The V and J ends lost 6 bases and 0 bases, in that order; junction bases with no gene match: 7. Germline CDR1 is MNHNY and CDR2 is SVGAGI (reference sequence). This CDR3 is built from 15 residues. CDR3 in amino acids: CASSRGGGISYEQYF. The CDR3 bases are TGTGCCAGCAGCCGGGGGGGGGGTATCTCCTACGAGCAGTACTTC.

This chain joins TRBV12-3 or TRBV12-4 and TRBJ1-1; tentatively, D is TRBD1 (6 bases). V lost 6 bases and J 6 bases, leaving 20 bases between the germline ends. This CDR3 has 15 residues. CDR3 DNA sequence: TGTGCCAGCAGGGGCCGGGGGGGCATAGGGTCTGAAGCTTTCTTT. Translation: CASRGRGGIGSEAFF.

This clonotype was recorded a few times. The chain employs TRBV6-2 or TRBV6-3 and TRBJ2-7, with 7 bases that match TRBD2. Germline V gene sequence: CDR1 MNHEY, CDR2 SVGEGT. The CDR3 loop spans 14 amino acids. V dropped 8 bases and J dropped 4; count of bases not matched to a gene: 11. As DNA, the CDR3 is TGTGCCAGCGGACCACTTGGCGGGAGATACGAGCAGTACTTC. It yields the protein CASGPLGGRYEQYF.

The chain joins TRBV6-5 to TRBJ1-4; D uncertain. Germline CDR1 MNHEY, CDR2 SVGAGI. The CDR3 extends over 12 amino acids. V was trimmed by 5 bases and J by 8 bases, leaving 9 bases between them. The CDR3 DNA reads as TGTGCCAGCAGTAACCAAGACGAAAAACTGTTTTTT. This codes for CASSNQDEKLFF.